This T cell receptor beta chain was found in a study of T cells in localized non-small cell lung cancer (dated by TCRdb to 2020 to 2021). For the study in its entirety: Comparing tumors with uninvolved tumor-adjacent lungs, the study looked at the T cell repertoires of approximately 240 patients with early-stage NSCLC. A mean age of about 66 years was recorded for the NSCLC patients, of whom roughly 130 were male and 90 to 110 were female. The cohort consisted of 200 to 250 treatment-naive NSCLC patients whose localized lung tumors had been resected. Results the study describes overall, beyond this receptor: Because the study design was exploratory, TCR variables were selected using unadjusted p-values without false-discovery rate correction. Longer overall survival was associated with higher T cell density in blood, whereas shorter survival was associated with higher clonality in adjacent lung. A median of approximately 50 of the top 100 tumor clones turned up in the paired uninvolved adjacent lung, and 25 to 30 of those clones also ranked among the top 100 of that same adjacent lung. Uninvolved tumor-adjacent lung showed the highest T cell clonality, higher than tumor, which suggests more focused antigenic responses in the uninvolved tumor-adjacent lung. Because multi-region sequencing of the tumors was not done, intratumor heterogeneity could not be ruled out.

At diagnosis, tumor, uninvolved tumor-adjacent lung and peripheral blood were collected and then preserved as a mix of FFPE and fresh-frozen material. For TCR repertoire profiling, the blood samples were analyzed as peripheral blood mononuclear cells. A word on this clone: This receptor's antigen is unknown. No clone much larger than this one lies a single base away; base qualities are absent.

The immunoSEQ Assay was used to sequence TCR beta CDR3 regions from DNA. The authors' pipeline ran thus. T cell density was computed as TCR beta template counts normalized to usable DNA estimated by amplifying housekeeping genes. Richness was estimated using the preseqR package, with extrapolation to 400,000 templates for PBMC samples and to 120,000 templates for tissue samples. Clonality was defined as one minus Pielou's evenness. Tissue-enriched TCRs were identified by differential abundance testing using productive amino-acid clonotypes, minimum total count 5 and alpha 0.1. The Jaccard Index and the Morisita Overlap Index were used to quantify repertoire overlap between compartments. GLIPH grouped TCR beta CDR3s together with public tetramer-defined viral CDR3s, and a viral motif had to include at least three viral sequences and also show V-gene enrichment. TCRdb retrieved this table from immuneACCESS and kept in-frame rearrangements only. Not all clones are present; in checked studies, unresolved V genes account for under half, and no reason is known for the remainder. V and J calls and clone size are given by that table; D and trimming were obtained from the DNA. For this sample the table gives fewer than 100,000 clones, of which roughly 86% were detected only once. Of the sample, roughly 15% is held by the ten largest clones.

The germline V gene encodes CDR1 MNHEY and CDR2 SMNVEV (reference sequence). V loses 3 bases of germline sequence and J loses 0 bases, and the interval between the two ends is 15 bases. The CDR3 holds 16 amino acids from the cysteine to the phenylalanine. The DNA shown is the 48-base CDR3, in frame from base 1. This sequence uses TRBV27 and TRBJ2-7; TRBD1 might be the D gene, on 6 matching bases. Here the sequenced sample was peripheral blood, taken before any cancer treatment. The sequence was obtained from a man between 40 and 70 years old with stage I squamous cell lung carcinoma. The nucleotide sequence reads TGTGCCAGCAGTTTCTACCGGGACATAAGCTCCTACGAGCAGTACTTC. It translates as CASSFYRDISSYEQYF.